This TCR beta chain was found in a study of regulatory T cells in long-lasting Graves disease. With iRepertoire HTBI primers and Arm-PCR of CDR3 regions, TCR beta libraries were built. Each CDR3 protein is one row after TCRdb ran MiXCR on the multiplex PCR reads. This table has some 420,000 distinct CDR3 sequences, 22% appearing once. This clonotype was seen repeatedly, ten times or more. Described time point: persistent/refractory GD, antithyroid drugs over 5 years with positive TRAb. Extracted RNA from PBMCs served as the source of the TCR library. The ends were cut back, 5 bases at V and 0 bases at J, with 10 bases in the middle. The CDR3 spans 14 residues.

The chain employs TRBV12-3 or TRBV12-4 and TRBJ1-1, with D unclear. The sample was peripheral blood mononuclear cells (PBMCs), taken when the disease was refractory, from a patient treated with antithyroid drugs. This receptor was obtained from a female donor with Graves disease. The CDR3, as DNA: TGTGCCAGCAGTGACAAGACACTGAACACTGAAGCTTTCTTT. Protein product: CASSDKTLNTEAFF.